A single sample is the source of the 22 T cell receptor beta chains below, sequenced in a study of T-cell memory formation after mild COVID-19. MiXCR was run by TCRdb on the 5' RACE reads, yielding one entry per CDR3 protein. The data contain more than 350,000 distinct CDR3 sequences, about a sixth of them singletons. The specimen was PBMCs or a T cell subset sorted from them (not recorded which). These receptors were taken from a man in his late teens or twenties who had mild COVID-19 (a few samples of this study predate the infection). Cell type and time point are not known.

This clonotype was seen only a few times. This chain links TRBV6-6 with TRBJ2-7, with 9 bases lining up with TRBD2. In germline, CDR1 is MNHNY, CDR2 SVGAGI (reference sequence). This CDR3 is built from 15 residues. The trim removed 0 bases at V and 2 bases at J, leaving 2 bases unmatched. In nucleotides, the CDR3 is TGTGCCAGCAGTTACTCCTCTAGCGGGGCCTACGAGCAGTACTTC. Encoded protein: CASSYSSSGAYEQYF.

This clonotype was seen only a few times. This rearrangement joins TRBV12-3 or TRBV12-4 to TRBJ2-3; maybe TRBD2 (5 bases). The length of the CDR3 is 15 residues. The germline V and J ends were trimmed by 11 bases and 2 bases, with 20 bases remaining between them. Written as DNA, the CDR3 is TGTGCCTCCGGCAGCGACGCGGGTTTCACAGATACGCAGTATTTT. Protein product: CASGSDAGFTDTQYF.

The chain joins TRBV6-2 or TRBV6-3 to TRBJ2-4; D gene unclear. From germline, CDR1 is MNHEY and CDR2 SVGEGT. V lost 8 bases, J lost 6 bases, and 11 bases lay in between. The length of the CDR3 is 12 residues. CDR3 in DNA: TGTGCCAGCTCGGCGGCAGCAAACATTCAGTACTTC. Amino acids: CASSAAANIQYF.

This sequence joins TRBV2 and TRBJ1-6, with a weak D call TRBD1 (5 bases). The V end lost 2 bases, the J end lost 9 bases, and 8 bases lay between the germline ends. The V gene's germline CDR1 is SNHLY and CDR2 FYNNEI. The CDR3 is 13 amino acids. The CDR3 DNA is TGTGCCAGCAGTGAACAGGGTGCTTCACCCCTCCACTTT. Encoded protein: CASSEQGASPLHF.

This chain joins TRBV12-3 or TRBV12-4 and TRBJ1-2; 10 bases agree with TRBD1. J gave up 5 bases and V 6 bases, and 9 bases lay outside the gene matches. This CDR3 is built from 15 residues. The CDR3 reads CASSQAGTGDYGYTF. The CDR3 DNA reads TGTGCCAGCAGCCAAGCCGGGACAGGGGATTATGGCTACACCTTC.

V usage is TRBV7-2 and J usage is TRBJ2-2; D unclear. The CDR3 is 15 residues long. Germline V gives CDR1 SGHTA, CDR2 FQGNSA. Between the trimmed V and J ends, which lost 3 bases and 1 base, there was a span of 9 bases. The CDR3 sequence: CASSFSPGNTGELFF. For the CDR3, the DNA is TGTGCCAGCAGCTTTTCCCCAGGGAACACCGGGGAGCTGTTTTTT.

V usage is TRBV12-3 or TRBV12-4 and J usage is TRBJ2-2; D not certain. V was cut by 3 bases and J by 5 bases, with 10 bases left in between. This CDR3 has 14 amino acids. The CDR3 loop is CASSFSGYTGELFF. Here the CDR3 DNA reads TGTGCCAGCAGTTTTTCGGGCTATACCGGGGAGCTGTTTTTT.

The chain couples TRBV4-1 to TRBJ1-1; D uncertain. Germline CDR1 is MGHRA and CDR2 is YSYEKL. The germline V and J ends were trimmed by 10 bases and 7 bases, with 13 bases remaining between them. The length of the CDR3 is 11 residues. The CDR3 is CATNRGGEAFF. The CDR3, as DNA: TGCGCCACCAACCGGGGAGGTGAAGCTTTCTTT.

The CDR3: CASSFNRAYEQYF. The CDR3 DNA reads as TGCGCCAGCAGCTTCAACAGGGCCTACGAGCAGTACTTC. The chain joins TRBV5-1 to TRBJ2-7; tentatively, D is TRBD1 (6 bases). This CDR3 spans 13 amino acids. V lost 2 bases, J lost 2 bases, and 8 bases lay in between. Germline V gives CDR1 SGHRS, CDR2 YFSETQ.

This clonotype turned up a few times. CDR3 loop: CASSPLFGGAIKGDTQYF. The CDR3 DNA follows: TGTGCCAGCAGCCCGCTCTTCGGCGGGGCTATCAAGGGAGATACGCAGTATTTT. The chain employs TRBV4-2 and TRBJ2-3; perhaps TRBD2 as D (6 bases). The V gene lost 4 bases and the J gene lost 5 bases, with 25 bases spanning the gap. CDR1 LGHNA and CDR2 YNFKEQ come from the germline V gene. The CDR3 loop spans 18 amino acids.

V usage is TRBV2 and J usage is TRBJ2-2; TRBD2 matches at 7 bases. CDR3 length equals 15 residues. Germline assignment: CDR1 SNHLY and CDR2 FYNNEI. V lost 5 bases, J lost 4 bases, and 7 bases stayed unmatched. The CDR3 region is CASSKLAALTGELFF. In DNA form, the CDR3 reads TGTGCCAGCAGTAAGCTAGCGGCGCTCACCGGGGAGCTGTTTTTT. Full variable domain (remainder filled in from reference TRBV2 and TRBJ2-2): EPEVTQTPSHQVTQMGQEVILRCVPISNHLYFYWYRQILGQKVEFLVSFYNNEISEKSEIFDDQFSVERPDGSNFTLKIRSTKLEDSAMYFCASSKLAALTGELFFGEGSRLTVL.

A few counts support this clonotype. V usage is TRBV15 and J usage is TRBJ1-1; 7 bases map to TRBD1. J gave up 1 base and V 3 bases, and 17 bases lay outside the gene matches. This CDR3 spans 19 amino acids. Per the germline V gene, CDR1 is LNHNV and CDR2 is YYDKDF (reference sequence). The CDR3 loop reads CATSSPVGLVGQANTEAFF. Here the CDR3 DNA reads TGTGCCACCAGCAGTCCCGTGGGTCTTGTAGGACAGGCGAACACTGAAGCTTTCTTT.

A few counts support this clonotype. The V and J genes are TRBV7-2 and TRBJ2-3, with D possibly being TRBD1 (6 bases). This CDR3 contains 14 residues. Germline V gene lookup returns CDR1 SGHTA and CDR2 FQGNSA. V was trimmed by 3 bases and J by 4 bases, leaving 11 bases between them. CDR3 in amino acids: CASSFAAGADTQYF. CDR3 sequence (DNA): TGTGCCAGCAGCTTCGCGGCAGGGGCAGATACGCAGTATTTT.

This clonotype was seen repeatedly, ten times or more. The genes are TRBV7-2 and TRBJ1-5, with 7 positions matching TRBD1. Germline CDR1 reads SGHTA; CDR2 reads FQGNSA. The CDR3 is made up of 14 amino acids. Trimming cost V 5 bases and J 0 bases; bases outside gene matches: 1. DNA for the CDR3: TGTGCCAGCAGCGACAGGGTTAGCAATCAGCCCCAGCATTTT. Its translation is CASSDRVSNQPQHF.

V and J are TRBV12-3 or TRBV12-4 and TRBJ2-7; 7 bases line up with TRBD1. The CDR3 has 15 amino acids. V lost 3 bases to trimming and J lost 2 bases; unmatched junction nucleotides: 7. CDR3 loop: CASSLEGTVAYEQYF. CDR3 nucleotides: TGTGCCAGCAGTTTGGAAGGGACAGTGGCCTACGAGCAGTACTTC.

This chain connects TRBV25-1 to TRBJ1-6; no clear D. CDR3 size: 12 residues. V was shortened by 2 bases and J by 9 bases, with 5 bases between the two germline ends. Germline values: CDR1 MGHDK, CDR2 SYGVNS. CDR3 nucleotide sequence: TGTGCCAGCAGTGAAGTTGGTTCACCCCTCCACTTT. It codes for CASSEVGSPLHF.

The J gene is TRBJ1-6, the V gene TRBV4-1; 7 bases are a match to TRBD1. The V gene's germline CDR1 is MGHRA and CDR2 YSYEKL. The CDR3 sequence is 16 residues long. V was clipped by 1 base and J by 7 bases; unmatched bases: 7. For the CDR3, the DNA is TGCGCCAGCAGCCAAGGAGACAGGGATGAGAATTCACCCCTCCACTTT. Amino acid sequence: CASSQGDRDENSPLHF.

V usage is TRBV7-9 and J usage is TRBJ2-2; 8 bases fit TRBD1. Trimming cost V 10 bases and J 5 bases; bases outside gene matches: 18. In germline, CDR1 is SEHNR, CDR2 FQNEAQ (reference sequence). The CDR3 spans 17 residues. The CDR3 sequence is CAIPAPGGKRVTGELFF. CDR3 nucleotide sequence: TGTGCCATCCCAGCCCCAGGGGGCAAGAGGGTTACCGGGGAGCTGTTTTTT.

This clonotype was recorded a few times. The J gene is TRBJ1-1, the V gene TRBV3-1; D might be TRBD1 (5 bases). Germline CDR1 and CDR2: LGHDT and YNNKEL (reference sequence). The ends were cut back, 1 base at V and 4 bases at J, with 10 bases in the middle. This CDR3 spans 14 amino acids. The DNA for the CDR3 is TGTGCCAGCAGCCAAGTAGCCAGGGCCACTGAAGCTTTCTTT. This translates into CASSQVARATEAFF.

The rearrangement links TRBV4-1 to TRBJ1-1; the match to TRBD1 covers 9 bases. The CDR3 contains 16 residues. Germline values: CDR1 MGHRA, CDR2 YSYEKL. The V and J ends lost 3 bases and 4 bases, in that order; junction bases with no gene match: 9. The CDR3 nucleotides are TGCGCCAGCAGCCAGGGTTTGAAGACAGGGGGCACTGAAGCTTTCTTT. It yields the protein CASSQGLKTGGTEAFF.

This clonotype was observed a handful of times. The rearrangement joins TRBV6-5 to TRBJ2-2; TRBD2 aligns across 7 bases. The CDR3 sequence is 16 residues long. Trimming removed 2 bases from V and 1 base from J; junction bases left unmatched: 4. Germline loops: CDR1 MNHEY, CDR2 SVGAGI. The CDR3 sequence: CASSYVPGGNTGELFF. The DNA for the CDR3 is TGTGCCAGCAGTTACGTCCCGGGGGGGAACACCGGGGAGCTGTTTTTT.

The chain has TRBV5-6 and TRBJ2-7; 10 bases match TRBD1. The V segment lost 0 bases and the J segment 6 bases; nucleotides outside the gene matches: 6. Per germline, CDR1 SGHDT and CDR2 YYEEEE. CDR3 length: 15 residues. The CDR3 DNA reads TGTGCCAGCAGCTTGGTTGGACAGGGGGGCCCCGAGCAGTACGTC. Translation gives CASSLVGQGGPEQYV.